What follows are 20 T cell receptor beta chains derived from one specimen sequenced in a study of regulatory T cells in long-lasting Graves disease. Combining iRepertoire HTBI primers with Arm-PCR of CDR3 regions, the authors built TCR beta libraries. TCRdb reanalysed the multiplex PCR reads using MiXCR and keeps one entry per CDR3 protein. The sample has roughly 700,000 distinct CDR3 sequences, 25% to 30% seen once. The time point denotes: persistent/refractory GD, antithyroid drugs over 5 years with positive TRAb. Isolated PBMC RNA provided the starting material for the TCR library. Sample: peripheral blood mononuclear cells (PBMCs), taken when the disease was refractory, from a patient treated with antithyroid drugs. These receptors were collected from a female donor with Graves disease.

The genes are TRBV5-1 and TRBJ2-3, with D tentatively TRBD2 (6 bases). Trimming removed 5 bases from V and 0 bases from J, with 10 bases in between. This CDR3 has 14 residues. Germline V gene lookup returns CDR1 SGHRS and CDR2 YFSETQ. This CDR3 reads CASSRRGSTDTQYF. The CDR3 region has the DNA TGCGCCAGCAGTCGACGGGGGAGCACAGATACGCAGTATTTT.

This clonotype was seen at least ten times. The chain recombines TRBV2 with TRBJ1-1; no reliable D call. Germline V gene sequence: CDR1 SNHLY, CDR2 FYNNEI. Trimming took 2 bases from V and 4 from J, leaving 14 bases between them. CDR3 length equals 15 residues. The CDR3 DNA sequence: TGTGCCAGCAGTGAATCTTCGTCCTGGGGCACTGAAGCTTTCTTT. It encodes CASSESSSWGTEAFF.

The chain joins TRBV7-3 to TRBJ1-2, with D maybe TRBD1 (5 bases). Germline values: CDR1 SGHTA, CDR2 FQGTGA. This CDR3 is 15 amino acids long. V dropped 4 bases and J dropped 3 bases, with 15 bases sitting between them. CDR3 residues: CASSWRAGKDYGYTF. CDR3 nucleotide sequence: TGTGCCAGCAGCTGGCGGGCAGGGAAGGACTATGGCTACACCTTC.

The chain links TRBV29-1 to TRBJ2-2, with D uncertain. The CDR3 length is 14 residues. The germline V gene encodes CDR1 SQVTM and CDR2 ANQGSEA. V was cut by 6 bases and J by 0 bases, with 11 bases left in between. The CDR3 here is CSVPSRTNTGELFF. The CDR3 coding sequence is TGCAGCGTCCCCAGTCGAACGAACACCGGGGAGCTGTTTTTT.

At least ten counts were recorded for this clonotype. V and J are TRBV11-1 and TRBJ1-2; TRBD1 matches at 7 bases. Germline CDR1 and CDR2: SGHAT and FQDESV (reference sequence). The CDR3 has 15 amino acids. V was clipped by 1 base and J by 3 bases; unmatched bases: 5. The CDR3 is CASSLDPRGYYGYTF. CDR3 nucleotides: TGTGCCAGCAGCTTAGACCCCAGGGGGTACTATGGCTACACCTTC.

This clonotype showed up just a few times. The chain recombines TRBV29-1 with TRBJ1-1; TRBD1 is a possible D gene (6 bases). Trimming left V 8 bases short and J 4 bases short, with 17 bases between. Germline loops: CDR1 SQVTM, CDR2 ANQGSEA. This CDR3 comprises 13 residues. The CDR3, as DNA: TGCAGCACAGGGAGGCAGGGGAGCACTGAAGCTTTCTTT. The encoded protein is CSTGRQGSTEAFF.

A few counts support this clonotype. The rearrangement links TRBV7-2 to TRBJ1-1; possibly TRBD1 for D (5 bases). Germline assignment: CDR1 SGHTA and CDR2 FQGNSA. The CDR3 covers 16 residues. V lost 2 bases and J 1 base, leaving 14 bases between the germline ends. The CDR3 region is CASSLTLMRGNTEAFF. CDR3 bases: TGTGCCAGCAGCTTAACCTTAATGAGGGGGAACACTGAAGCTTTCTTT.

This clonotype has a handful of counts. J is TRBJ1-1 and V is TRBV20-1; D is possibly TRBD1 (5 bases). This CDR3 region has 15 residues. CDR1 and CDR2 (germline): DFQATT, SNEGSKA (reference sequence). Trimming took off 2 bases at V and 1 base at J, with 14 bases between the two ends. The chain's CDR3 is CSARRLGGENTEAFF. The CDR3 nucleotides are TGCAGTGCTAGACGTCTCGGAGGGGAGAACACTGAAGCTTTCTTT.

The CDR3, as DNA: TGCAGTAGTTATGGCAGGACCTCCTACGAGCAGTACTTC. This gives the protein CSSYGRTSYEQYF. The rearrangement joins TRBV20-1 to TRBJ2-7; D not certain. Germline assignment: CDR1 DFQATT and CDR2 SNEGSKA (reference sequence). The CDR3 covers 13 residues. The V and J ends lost 8 bases and 0 bases respectively, with 14 bases between them.

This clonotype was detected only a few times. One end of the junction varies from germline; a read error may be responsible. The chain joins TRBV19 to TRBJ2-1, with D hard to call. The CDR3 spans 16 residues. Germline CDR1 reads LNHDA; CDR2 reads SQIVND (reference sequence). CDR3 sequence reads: CASSIDGQRSNNEQFF. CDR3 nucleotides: TGTGCCAGTAGTATAGACGGTCAGCGCTCCAACAATGAGCAGTTCTTC.

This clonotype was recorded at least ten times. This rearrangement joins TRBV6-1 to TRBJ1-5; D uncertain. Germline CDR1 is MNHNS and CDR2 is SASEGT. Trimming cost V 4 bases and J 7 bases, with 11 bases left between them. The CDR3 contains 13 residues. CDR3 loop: CASSGVAGQPQHF. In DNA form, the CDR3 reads TGTGCCAGCAGTGGAGTGGCGGGACAGCCCCAGCATTTT.

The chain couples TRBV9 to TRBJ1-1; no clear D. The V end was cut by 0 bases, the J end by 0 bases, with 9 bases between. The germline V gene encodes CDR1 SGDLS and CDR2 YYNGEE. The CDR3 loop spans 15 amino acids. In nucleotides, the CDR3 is TGTGCCAGCAGCGTAGAAGAACTTATGAACACTGAAGCTTTCTTT. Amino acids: CASSVEELMNTEAFF.

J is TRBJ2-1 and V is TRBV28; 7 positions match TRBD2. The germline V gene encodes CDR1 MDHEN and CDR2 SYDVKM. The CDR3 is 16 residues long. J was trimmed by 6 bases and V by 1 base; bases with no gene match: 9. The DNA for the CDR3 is TGTGCCAGCAGTTTATTGGAGGGGAGGGCTTCCAATGAGCAGTTCTTC. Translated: CASSLLEGRASNEQFF.

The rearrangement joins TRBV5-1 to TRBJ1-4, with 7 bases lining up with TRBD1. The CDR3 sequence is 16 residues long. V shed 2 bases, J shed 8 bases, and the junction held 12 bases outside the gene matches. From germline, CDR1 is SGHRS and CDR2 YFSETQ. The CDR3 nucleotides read TGCGCCAGCAGCTTCCAGAATTTTGACAGGGTCGAAAAACTGTTTTTT. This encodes CASSFQNFDRVEKLFF.

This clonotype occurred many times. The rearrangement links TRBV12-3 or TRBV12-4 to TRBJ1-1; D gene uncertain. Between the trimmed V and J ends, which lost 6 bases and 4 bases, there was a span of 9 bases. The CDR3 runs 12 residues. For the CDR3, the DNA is TGTGCCAGCAGCTTTTTAGGCACTGAAGCTTTCTTT. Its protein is CASSFLGTEAFF.

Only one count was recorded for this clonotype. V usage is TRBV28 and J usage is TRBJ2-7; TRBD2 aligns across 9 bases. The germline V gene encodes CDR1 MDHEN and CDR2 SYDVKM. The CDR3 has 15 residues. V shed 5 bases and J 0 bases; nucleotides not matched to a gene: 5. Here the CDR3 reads CASSDGTSSSYEQYF. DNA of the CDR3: TGTGCCAGCAGTGATGGGACTAGCAGCTCCTACGAGCAGTACTTC.

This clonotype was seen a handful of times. The CDR3: CASSRDSLATNEKLFF. CDR3 bases: TGTGCCAGCAGCCGGGACAGCCTTGCAACTAATGAAAAACTGTTTTTT. The rearrangement links TRBV5-6 to TRBJ1-4; TRBD1 agrees at 7 bases. The V and J ends lost 4 bases and 0 bases, in that order; junction bases with no gene match: 6. The CDR3 runs 16 residues. The germline gives CDR1 SGHDT, CDR2 YYEEEE.

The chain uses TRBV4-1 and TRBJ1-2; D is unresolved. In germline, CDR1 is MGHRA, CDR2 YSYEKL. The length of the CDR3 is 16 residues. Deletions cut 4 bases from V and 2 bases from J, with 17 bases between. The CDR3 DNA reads TGCGCCAGCAGCCTCTCCCCCGTGGATGCAAACTATGGCTACACCTTC. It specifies CASSLSPVDANYGYTF.

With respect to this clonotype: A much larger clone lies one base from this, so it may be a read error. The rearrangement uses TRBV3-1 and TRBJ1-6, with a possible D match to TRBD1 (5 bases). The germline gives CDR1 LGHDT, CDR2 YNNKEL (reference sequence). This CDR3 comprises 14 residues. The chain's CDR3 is CASSPTVNNSPPHF. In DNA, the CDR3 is TGTGCCAGCAGCCCGACAGTAAATAATTCACCCCCCCACTTT.

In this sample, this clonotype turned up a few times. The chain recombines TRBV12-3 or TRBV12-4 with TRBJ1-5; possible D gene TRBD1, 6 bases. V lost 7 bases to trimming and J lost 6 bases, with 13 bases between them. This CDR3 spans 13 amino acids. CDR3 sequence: CASIWGGPQPQHF. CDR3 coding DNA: TGTGCCAGCATCTGGGGGGGCCCTCAGCCCCAGCATTTT.